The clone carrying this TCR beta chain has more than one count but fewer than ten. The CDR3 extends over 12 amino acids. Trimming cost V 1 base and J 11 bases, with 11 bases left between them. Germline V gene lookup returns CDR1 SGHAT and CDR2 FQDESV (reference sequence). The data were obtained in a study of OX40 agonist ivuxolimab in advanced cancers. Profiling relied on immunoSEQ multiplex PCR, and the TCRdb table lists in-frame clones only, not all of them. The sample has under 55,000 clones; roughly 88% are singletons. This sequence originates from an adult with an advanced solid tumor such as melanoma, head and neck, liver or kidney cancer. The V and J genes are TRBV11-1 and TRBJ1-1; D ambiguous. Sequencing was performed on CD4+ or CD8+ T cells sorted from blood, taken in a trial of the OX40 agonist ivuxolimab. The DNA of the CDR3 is TGTGCCAGCAGCTTAGTCGGGGTCTCGGCTTTCTTT. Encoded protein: CASSLVGVSAFF.